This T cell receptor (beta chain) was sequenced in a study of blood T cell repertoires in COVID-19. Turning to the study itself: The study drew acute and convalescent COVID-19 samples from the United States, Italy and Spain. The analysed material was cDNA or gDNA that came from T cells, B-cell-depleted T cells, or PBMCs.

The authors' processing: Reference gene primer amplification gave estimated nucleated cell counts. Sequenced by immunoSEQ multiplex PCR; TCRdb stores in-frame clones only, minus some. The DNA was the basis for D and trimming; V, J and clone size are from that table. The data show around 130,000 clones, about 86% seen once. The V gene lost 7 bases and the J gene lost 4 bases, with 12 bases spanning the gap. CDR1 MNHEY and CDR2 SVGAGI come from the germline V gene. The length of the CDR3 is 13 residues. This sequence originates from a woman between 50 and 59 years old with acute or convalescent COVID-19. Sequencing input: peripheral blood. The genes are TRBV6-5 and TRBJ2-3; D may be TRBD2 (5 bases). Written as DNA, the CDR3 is TGTGCCAGCACCCGACGGGGAGCAGATACGCAGTATTTT. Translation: CASTRRGADTQYF.